The 17 T cell receptor beta chains reported below all come from one sample, sequenced in a study of long-term antiretroviral therapy in people with HIV. It was version v3.0 of the immunoSEQ assay that was run at survey level. The data were produced by immunoSEQ multiplex PCR, yet TCRdb's version contains in-frame clones alone and is incomplete. This sample yields tens of thousands of clones, of which approximately 78% are seen a single time; about 6% belongs to the top ten. Sequencing used unsorted PBMCs, obtained 0.2 years after starting antiretroviral therapy. The source of these receptors is a woman in her twenties or thirties with HIV.

The chain has TRBV5-5 and TRBJ2-7; D might be TRBD1 (5 bases). This CDR3 has 15 residues. Germline V gene sequence: CDR1 SGHKS, CDR2 YYEKEE (reference sequence). The germline V and J ends were trimmed by 0 bases and 0 bases, with 10 bases remaining between them. CDR3 in DNA: TGTGCCAGCAGCTTGGTGGGGCTTAGCTCCTACGAGCAGTACTTC. Residues: CASSLVGLSSYEQYF.

CDR3 in amino acids: CASSVEGAYGYTF. The DNA for the CDR3 is TGTGCCAGCAGCGTAGAGGGGGCCTATGGCTACACCTTC. The chain employs TRBV9 and TRBJ1-2, with 7 bases lining up with TRBD1. V dropped 0 bases and J dropped 4; count of bases not matched to a gene: 0. CDR1 and CDR2 (germline): SGDLS, YYNGEE. This CDR3 comprises 13 residues.

This clone was observed a few times. The chain uses TRBV30 and TRBJ1-2; TRBD1 might be the D (5 bases). This CDR3 comprises 13 residues. V lost 1 base and J 7 bases, leaving 13 bases between the germline ends. Looked up from germline, CDR1 is GTSNPN and CDR2 is SVGIG (reference sequence). The CDR3 coding sequence is TGTGCCTGGAGTGCAGGGAGCGGGGGTGGCTACACCTTC. Protein sequence: CAWSAGSGGGYTF. The full variable domain, completed using reference TRBV30 and TRBJ1-2, is SQTIHQWPATLVQPVGSPLSLECTVEGTSNPNLYWYRQAAGRGLQLLFYSVGIGQISSEVPQNLSASRPQDRQFILSSKKLLLSDSGFYLCAWSAGSGGGYTFGSGTRLTVV.

A few counts support this clone. J is TRBJ1-3 and V is TRBV9; a weak D match, TRBD1 (5 bases). This CDR3 is 13 amino acids long. The V end lost 4 bases, the J end lost 9 bases, and 14 bases lay between the germline ends. Germline V gene sequence: CDR1 SGDLS, CDR2 YYNGEE. CDR3 residues: CASSFGDATTIYF. In nucleotides, the CDR3 is TGTGCCAGCAGCTTCGGGGACGCCACCACCATATATTTT.

The gene calls are TRBV10-3 and TRBJ2-5; 8 positions match TRBD1. Losses at the gene ends were 2 bases for V and 5 bases for J; bases not matched to a gene: 7. The CDR3 runs to 15 residues. The germline CDR1 and CDR2 sequences are ENHRY and SYGVKD. The DNA for the CDR3 is TGTGCCATCAGTGAGCAGGGGGCTACCAGGGAGACCCAGTACTTC. Amino acid sequence: CAISEQGATRETQYF.

The chain recombines TRBV5-1 with TRBJ2-7; tentatively, D is TRBD1 or TRBD2 (5 bases each). This CDR3 spans 13 amino acids. Germline V CDR1 and CDR2: SGHRS, YFSETQ. Trimming shortened V by 5 bases and J by 3 bases, and 12 bases separated the two germline ends. The CDR3 DNA reads as TGCGCCAGCAGACCCGGGACCGACTACGAGCAGTACTTC. This codes for CASRPGTDYEQYF.

This clone was counted a single time. V gene TRBV7-2 combines with J gene TRBJ2-1, with D possibly TRBD2 on 5 matching bases. This CDR3 region has 14 residues. Trimming removed 5 bases at V and 5 bases at J, with 13 bases between. In germline, CDR1 is SGHTA, CDR2 FQGNSA. The CDR3 loop reads CASSPVGLHNEQFF. CDR3 sequence (DNA): TGTGCCAGCAGCCCAGTCGGACTCCACAATGAGCAGTTCTTC. The variable domain in full, with the rest retrieved from reference TRBV7-2 and TRBJ2-1, is GAGVSQSPSNKVTEKGKDVELRCDPISGHTALYWYRQSLGQGLEFLIYFQGNSAPDKSGLPSDRFSAERTGGSVSTLTIQRTQQEDSAVYLCASSPVGLHNEQFFGPGTRLTVL.

The chain combines TRBV4-1 with TRBJ2-5, with 7 bases lining up with TRBD1. Germline loops: CDR1 MGHRA, CDR2 YSYEKL. J lost 5 bases, V lost 0 bases, and 3 bases had no gene match. CDR3 length: 14 residues. The CDR3 is CASSQDTGEETQYF. The CDR3 DNA is TGCGCCAGCAGCCAAGATACAGGGGAGGAGACCCAGTACTTC.

The CDR3 protein is CASSLVAGGGEQYV. The CDR3 DNA reads TGCGCCAGCAGCTTGGTTGCCGGGGGCGGCGAGCAGTACGTC. V and J are TRBV5-1 and TRBJ2-7, with D tentatively TRBD1 or TRBD2 (6 bases each). V was clipped by 0 bases and J by 6 bases, with 13 bases between them. From germline, CDR1 is SGHRS and CDR2 YFSETQ. The CDR3 sequence is 14 residues long.

In nucleotides, the CDR3 is TGTGCCATCAGTGAGTCGTCAGGACAGGTTGGCTACGAGCAGTACGTC. Translating gives CAISESSGQVGYEQYV. This rearrangement joins TRBV10-3 to TRBJ2-7; 7 bases are a match to TRBD1. The length of the CDR3 is 16 residues. CDR1 is ENHRY, CDR2 SYGVKD, per germline. Losses at the gene ends were 0 bases for V and 3 bases for J; bases not matched to a gene: 8.

The chain is built from TRBV19 and TRBJ2-3; TRBD1 or TRBD2 may be the D gene (5 bases each). CDR1 is LNHDA and CDR2 is SQIVND in the germline V gene (reference sequence). Deletions cut 2 bases from V and 4 bases from J, with 10 bases between. The CDR3 is 14 residues long. This CDR3 reads CASSINTGPDTQYF. The CDR3 bases are TGTGCCAGTAGTATAAACACGGGGCCAGATACGCAGTATTTT.

The V call is TRBV5-1, the J call TRBJ2-5, with D possibly matching TRBD2 (5 bases). Per the germline V gene, CDR1 is SGHRS and CDR2 is YFSETQ. V was shortened by 0 bases and J by 2 bases, with 11 bases between the two germline ends. This CDR3 has 15 residues. The CDR3 here is CASSLAVATQETQYF. The CDR3 DNA is TGCGCCAGCAGCTTGGCCGTAGCGACTCAAGAGACCCAGTACTTC.

The gene calls are TRBV12-5 and TRBJ2-2; unclear D gene. Germline CDR1 is LGHNT and CDR2 is FRNRAP. The length of the CDR3 is 17 residues. V was shortened by 0 bases and J by 0 bases, with 11 bases between the two germline ends. This chain's CDR3 is CASGLVRPVANTGELFF. The CDR3 DNA reads as TGTGCTAGTGGTTTGGTACGGCCAGTCGCGAACACCGGGGAGCTGTTTTTT. The entire variable domain, with the rest obtained from reference TRBV12-5 and TRBJ2-2, is as follows: DARVTQTPRHKVTEMGQEVTMRCQPILGHNTVFWYRQTMMQGLELLAYFRNRAPLDDSGMPKDRFSAEMPDATLATLKIQPSEPRDSAVYFCASGLVRPVANTGELFFGEGSRLTVL.

This sequence joins TRBV30 and TRBJ1-4; TRBD1 agrees at 7 bases. J gave up 3 bases and V 2 bases, and 3 bases lay outside the gene matches. Germline lookup yields CDR1 GTSNPN and CDR2 SVGIG (reference sequence). The CDR3 is made up of 14 amino acids. In DNA form, the CDR3 reads TGTGCCTGGAGTCCCGGGACAGCTAATGAAAAACTGTTTTTT. It is translated as CAWSPGTANEKLFF.

The chain has TRBV2 and TRBJ2-5; 7 bases align to TRBD2. CDR1 is SNHLY and CDR2 is FYNNEI in the germline V gene. V lost 0 bases and J lost 5; bases outside the gene matches: 6. The length of the CDR3 is 15 residues. This chain's CDR3 is CASSEALAGVETQYF. The CDR3 region has the DNA TGTGCCAGCAGTGAAGCGCTTGCGGGGGTGGAGACCCAGTACTTC.

The chain carries TRBV10-1 and TRBJ1-1, with a possible D match to TRBD1 (5 bases). Germline V lookup: CDR1 WNHNN, CDR2 SYGVQD (reference sequence). The CDR3 length is 20 residues. Trimming cost V 3 bases and J 0 bases, with 26 bases left between them. This chain's CDR3 is CASSETSSRGDRPLNTEAFF. CDR3 coding DNA: TGCGCCAGCAGTGAAACCTCCTCTCGGGGCGATCGGCCGTTGAACACTGAAGCTTTCTTT.

The J gene is TRBJ1-2, the V gene TRBV6-5; unclear D gene. This CDR3 comprises 13 residues. Trimming left V 7 bases short and J 4 bases short, with 13 bases between. Germline V gene lookup returns CDR1 MNHEY and CDR2 SVGAGI. Written as DNA, the CDR3 is TGTGCCAGCAAACCCGGACTTGTCTATGGCTACACCTTC. Translated, it gives CASKPGLVYGYTF.